This T cell receptor beta chain was sequenced in a study of blood T cell repertoires in COVID-19. The wider study: Samples came from the United States, Italy and Spain, spanning acute and convalescent COVID-19. PBMCs, B-cell-depleted T cells, or T cells were the source of the cDNA or gDNA that made up the material.

Per the authors' pipeline: Nucleated cell number was recorded as an estimate derived from reference gene primer amplification. Sequencing was performed with immunoSEQ multiplex PCR; in TCRdb, only in-frame clones are kept and a portion is missing. Clone size and the V and J calls come from that table; the DNA yielded D and trimming. The repertoire holds 110,000 to 150,000 clones, with 65% to 85% as singletons. CDR1 is KGHSH and CDR2 is LQKENI in the germline V gene. Trimming pared 0 bases from V and 4 bases from J, leaving 16 bases between. The CDR3 extends over 17 amino acids. The sequence was obtained from a human donor in a cohort sampled during active COVID-19. Input material: peripheral blood. The chain carries TRBV18 and TRBJ2-1; D is possibly TRBD2 (6 bases). The chain's CDR3 is CASSPPRKGGLYNEQFF. DNA of the CDR3: TGTGCCAGCTCACCACCGAGGAAGGGAGGACTATACAATGAGCAGTTCTTC.